The 21 T cell receptor beta chains presented below share a single source sample, sequenced in a study of somatic mutations in cytotoxic T cells in rheumatoid arthritis. Method: immunoSEQ multiplex PCR; TCRdb's copy keeps in-frame clones and lacks some. The table records about 12,000 clones, 65% to 75% of them present only once. Specimen: CD8+ T cells sorted from blood. These receptors came from an older man in good health.

V and J are TRBV19 and TRBJ2-2; 7 bases are a match to TRBD2. The germline CDR1 and CDR2 sequences are LNHDA and SQIVND (reference sequence). This CDR3 is 16 amino acids long. V lost 3 bases and J lost 3; bases outside the gene matches: 7. CDR3 in amino acids: CASSIGSGRYTGELFF. As DNA, the CDR3 is TGTGCCAGTAGTATTGGTAGCGGGCGTTACACCGGGGAGCTGTTTTTT.

The CDR3 region has the DNA TGTGCCAGCAGCCTCAGGGTTCCCTACGAGCAGTACTTC. Its protein is CASSLRVPYEQYF. The chain has TRBV27 and TRBJ2-7; tentative D call: TRBD1 (5 bases). CDR1 and CDR2 (germline): MNHEY, SMNVEV (reference sequence). Trimming cost V 6 bases and J 2 bases, with 11 bases left between them. This CDR3 comprises 13 residues.

The rearrangement uses TRBV19 and TRBJ2-7, with D perhaps given as TRBD1 or TRBD2 (5 bases each). The ends were cut back, 3 bases at V and 2 bases at J, with 5 bases in the middle. The CDR3 spans 12 residues. Germline V gene data show CDR1 as LNHDA and CDR2 as SQIVND (reference sequence). The CDR3 DNA is TGTGCCAGTAGTATGGGGGCCTACGAGCAGTACTTC. It yields the protein CASSMGAYEQYF. Together with reference TRBV19 and TRBJ2-7, the CDR3 gives the full variable domain: DGGITQSPKYLFRKEGQNVTLSCEQNLNHDAMYWYRQDPGQGLRLIYYSQIVNDFQKGDIAEGYSVSREKKESFPLTVTSAQKNPTAFYLCASSMGAYEQYFGPGTRLTVT.

The CDR3 region has the DNA TGTGCCAGCAGTGGGACACGACAGGGCCCCTTGAACACTGAAGCTTTCTTT. Amino acid sequence: CASSGTRQGPLNTEAFF. The V and J genes are TRBV6-4 and TRBJ1-1; 7 nucleotides align to TRBD1. This CDR3 has 17 amino acids. Germline V gene sequence: CDR1 MRHNA, CDR2 SNTAGT. The V gene end was trimmed by 4 bases and the J gene end by 0 bases; junction bases not matched to a gene: 11.

V usage is TRBV9 and J usage is TRBJ2-1, with D possibly matching TRBD2 (5 bases). This CDR3 comprises 12 residues. CDR1 and CDR2 from the germline V gene are SGDLS and YYNGEE. V lost 3 bases, J lost 10 bases, and 11 bases lay in between. The CDR3 protein is CASSGASGEQFF. CDR3 in DNA: TGTGCCAGCAGCGGGGCGAGCGGAGAGCAGTTCTTC.

The chain joins TRBV27 to TRBJ2-7; 13 bases are shared with TRBD2. CDR1 MNHEY and CDR2 SMNVEV come from the germline V gene (reference sequence). The CDR3 contains 14 residues. The ends lost 6 bases at V and 3 bases at J; junction bases unmatched: 2. DNA for the CDR3: TGTGCCAGCAGACTAGCGGGGGGGATCTACGAGCAGTACTTC. Its protein is CASRLAGGIYEQYF.

This chain uses TRBV27 with TRBJ2-2, with a tentative D call TRBD1 (6 bases). V was pared by 3 bases and J by 6 bases, with 14 bases between. Germline V gene data show CDR1 as MNHEY and CDR2 as SMNVEV (reference sequence). The CDR3 totals 15 residues. CDR3 nucleotides: TGTGCCAGCAGTTTCACTACGAAGGGGGCCGGGGAGCTGTTTTTT. Protein sequence: CASSFTTKGAGELFF.

The genes are TRBV9 and TRBJ2-7, with no clear D. Germline loops: CDR1 SGDLS, CDR2 YYNGEE. The CDR3 is made up of 13 amino acids. V was pared by 0 bases and J by 6 bases, with 10 bases between. The CDR3 is CASSVGAGTEQYF. In DNA, the CDR3 is TGTGCCAGCAGCGTAGGGGCAGGCACCGAGCAGTACTTC.

The chain carries TRBV29-1 and TRBJ2-7; 9 bases fit TRBD2. Germline V gives CDR1 SQVTM, CDR2 ANQGSEA. Trimming removed 6 bases from V and 2 bases from J; junction bases left unmatched: 8. This CDR3 has 14 residues. The chain's CDR3 is CSVRGLATAYEQYF. Here the CDR3 DNA reads TGCAGCGTCCGAGGACTAGCGACGGCCTACGAGCAGTACTTC.

The chain links TRBV9 to TRBJ2-3; 7 bases match TRBD2. Germline V gene data show CDR1 as SGDLS and CDR2 as YYNGEE. The V segment lost 3 bases and the J segment 5 bases; nucleotides outside the gene matches: 9. The CDR3 runs 15 residues. CDR3 coding DNA: TGTGCCAGCAGCGCCCTAGCGGTAGAGGGAGATACGCAGTATTTT. Protein sequence: CASSALAVEGDTQYF.

The V gene is TRBV6-5, the J gene TRBJ2-5; D may be TRBD2 (5 bases). Germline V gene lookup returns CDR1 MNHEY and CDR2 SVGAGI. This CDR3 is 12 amino acids long. V gave up 8 bases and J gave up 0 bases, with 7 bases separating them. The CDR3 region is CASQDYQETQYF. CDR3 DNA: TGTGCCAGCCAGGACTACCAAGAGACCCAGTACTTC.

The chain uses TRBV27 and TRBJ2-1; D is possibly TRBD2 (6 bases). V dropped 6 bases and J dropped 8 bases, with 11 bases sitting between them. This CDR3 region has 12 residues. CDR1 MNHEY and CDR2 SMNVEV come from the germline V gene (reference sequence). The CDR3 coding sequence is TGTGCCAGCAGCCCTGGGGAGGATGAGCAGTTCTTC. Translated, it gives CASSPGEDEQFF.

This clone has just a few counts. V gene TRBV14 combines with J gene TRBJ1-5; no reliable D call. The length of the CDR3 is 13 residues. Between the trimmed V and J ends, which lost 2 bases and 5 bases, there was a span of 7 bases. The germline V gene encodes CDR1 SGHDN and CDR2 FVKESK. The CDR3 DNA reads as TGTGCCAGCAGCCAACAGATCGATCAGCCCCAGCATTTT. It translates to CASSQQIDQPQHF.

This clone was recorded a few times. The chain has TRBV4-2 and TRBJ1-1; D perhaps matches TRBD1 (6 bases). The ends were cut back, 4 bases at V and 5 bases at J, with 20 bases in the middle. Germline values: CDR1 LGHNA, CDR2 YNFKEQ. CDR3 length: 16 amino acids. For the CDR3, the DNA is TGTGCCAGCAGCCCACAAAGGGGGGGCGCCGGGACTGAAGCTTTCTTT. Translated, it gives CASSPQRGGAGTEAFF.

The chain recombines TRBV5-6 with TRBJ1-5; unclear D gene. Germline V gene data show CDR1 as SGHDT and CDR2 as YYEEEE. The CDR3 has 16 residues. Trimming pared 3 bases from V and 0 bases from J, leaving 13 bases between. CDR3 protein: CASSSWMVISNQPQHF. CDR3 DNA: TGTGCCAGCAGCTCCTGGATGGTTATTAGCAATCAGCCCCAGCATTTT.

This chain joins TRBV9 and TRBJ1-3, with D tentatively TRBD1 (6 bases). This CDR3 spans 15 amino acids. V was shortened by 3 bases and J by 0 bases, with 10 bases between the two germline ends. The germline V gene has CDR1 SGDLS and CDR2 YYNGEE. CDR3 DNA: TGTGCCAGCAGCGCGGACAGCGACTCTGGAAACACCATATATTTT. Its translation: CASSADSDSGNTIYF.

V and J are TRBV7-8 and TRBJ1-1; D gene unclear. Trimming took off 4 bases at V and 1 base at J, with 19 bases between the two ends. The CDR3 spans 17 residues. Germline-derived CDR1 and CDR2 are SGHVS and FQNEAQ. The CDR3 is CASSSQRVPGRNTEAFF. The CDR3 DNA sequence: TGTGCCAGCAGCTCCCAGCGTGTACCGGGAAGGAACACTGAAGCTTTCTTT.

The chain uses TRBV2 and TRBJ2-7; 8 nucleotides line up with TRBD1. CDR3 length equals 12 residues. V lost 7 bases and J lost 3; bases outside the gene matches: 2. Germline CDR1 reads SNHLY; CDR2 reads FYNNEI. The CDR3 DNA sequence: TGTGCCAGCATGGACAGGGTCTACGAGCAGTACTTC. It translates to CASMDRVYEQYF.

This clone was detected only once. The sample carries other DNA sequences with the same CDR3. The chain is built from TRBV6-6 and TRBJ1-1; D is undetermined. CDR3 length equals 14 residues. Trimming removed 7 bases at V and 5 bases at J, with 17 bases between. CDR1 and CDR2 (germline): MNHNY, SVGAGI (reference sequence). This CDR3 reads CASTREVGGTEAFF. Written as DNA, the CDR3 is TGTGCCAGCACCCGCGAAGTAGGAGGGACTGAAGCTTTCTTT.

The chain carries TRBV27 and TRBJ1-2, with D uncertain. The V end lost 2 bases, the J end lost 3 bases, and 7 bases lay between the germline ends. CDR1 and CDR2 (germline): MNHEY, SMNVEV (reference sequence). This CDR3 contains 13 residues. In nucleotides, the CDR3 is TGTGCCAGCAGTTTAAGTGCCTACTATGGCTACACCTTC. Translating gives CASSLSAYYGYTF.

This rearrangement joins TRBV19 to TRBJ2-1; 14 nucleotides line up with TRBD2. Germline assignment: CDR1 LNHDA and CDR2 SQIVND (reference sequence). The CDR3 runs to 15 residues. V shed 6 bases, J shed 8 bases, and the junction held 6 bases outside the gene matches. The CDR3 coding sequence is TGTGCCAGTAGGACTAGCGGGAGGGGCTATGATGAGCAGTTCTTC. As protein: CASRTSGRGYDEQFF.